This TCR beta chain was documented in a study of Ad26.COV2.S vaccination and SARS-CoV-2 variants. The V end lost 3 bases, the J end lost 6 bases, and 19 bases lay between the germline ends. Germline V CDR1 and CDR2: SGHDN, FVKESK. This CDR3 has 16 residues. Profiling relied on immunoSEQ multiplex PCR, and the TCRdb table lists in-frame clones only, not all of them. The sample has fewer than 400,000 clones, 90% seen once; the top ten hold approximately 5.8%. Treatment here: around 19 received Ad26.COV2.S at low or high dose, single or two shots; about five received placebo; per-sample allocation not given. Sample collection was performed on day 63 after the first vaccine or placebo injection.

The genes are TRBV14 and TRBJ2-3, with a weak D call TRBD2 (6 bases). This specimen consisted of peripheral blood, obtained in a trial of Ad26.COV2.S vaccine versus placebo. The source is a person between 18 and 60 years old who received the Ad26.COV2.S COVID-19 vaccine or a placebo. The CDR3 sequence is CASSQRRDSLGDTQYF. In DNA form, the CDR3 reads TGTGCCAGCAGCCAGCGCCGGGACTCCCTCGGGGATACGCAGTATTTT.